This entry features one T cell receptor (beta chain) sequence. This CDR3 spans 15 amino acids. The germline V gene has CDR1 LNHDA and CDR2 SQIVND (reference sequence). Trimming took 4 bases from V and 3 from J, leaving 13 bases between them. The data stem from a study of T cell changes during pregnancy in multiple sclerosis. The protocol was immunoSEQ multiplex PCR, while the TCRdb copy is restricted to in-frame clones and leaves out a portion. Counted here are under 85,000 clones, about 94% occurring once; the ten biggest clones make up about 0.5%. This receptor was identified in a female donor with multiple sclerosis, enrolled in a pregnancy study. Sequences were derived from peripheral blood, sampled in the third trimester of pregnancy. The chain couples TRBV19 to TRBJ2-1; TRBD2 might be the D (5 bases). CDR3 nucleotides: TGTGCCAGTAGTAGGTGGCGGGTTAACTACAATGAGCAGTTCTTC. Its translation is CASSRWRVNYNEQFF.